This T cell receptor (beta chain) is drawn from a study of blood T cell repertoires in COVID-19. Ages ranged from roughly 18 to 95 years, with residence in 20 to 30 US areas. Some clones are missing from TCRdb's copy, which holds only in-frame ones; the method was immunoSEQ multiplex PCR. This sample has about 200,000 clones, with about nine tenths found just once. Sequencing was done on a sample of PBMCs or T cells enriched from blood (not recorded which). This receptor was obtained from a woman in her 30s who had recovered from COVID-19.

The CDR3 DNA reads TGCAGCGTTGGCCCAGACACCGGGGAGCTGTTTTTT. Protein sequence: CSVGPDTGELFF. V is TRBV29-1 and J is TRBJ2-2; D gene uncertain. V was clipped by 4 bases and J by 3 bases, with 6 bases between them. CDR1 and CDR2 (germline): SQVTM, ANQGSEA. This CDR3 contains 12 residues.